This TCR beta chain was found in a study of blood T cell repertoires in COVID-19. For the study at large: Collection of acute and convalescent COVID-19 samples took place in the United States, Italy and Spain. T cells, B-cell-depleted T cells, or PBMCs provided the cDNA or gDNA that served as material.

Original processing methods: Nucleated cell number was recorded as an estimate derived from reference gene primer amplification. Sequencing used immunoSEQ multiplex PCR; TCRdb keeps in-frame clones, though not all of them. V, J and clone size reflect that table, while D and trimming were determined from the DNA. The data hold about 200,000 clones, with around nine tenths observed a single time. This CDR3 has 13 amino acids. CDR1 MDHEN and CDR2 SYDVKM come from the germline V gene. Between the trimmed V and J ends, which lost 5 bases and 3 bases, there was a span of 8 bases. This clonotype was sampled from a man aged 45-60 years with acute or convalescent COVID-19. The chain uses TRBV28 and TRBJ1-3; D possibly corresponds to TRBD1 (5 bases). The sequenced sample was peripheral blood. As DNA, the CDR3 is TGTGCCAGCAGTCGGGGGATTGGAAACACCATATATTTT. Translated, it gives CASSRGIGNTIYF.